This T cell receptor beta chain appears in the sequencing data of a study of OX40 agonist ivuxolimab in advanced cancers. Overall study: Prior anti-PD-1, anti-PD-L1 or anti-CTLA-4 therapy did not bar entry, and around 39% had some.

V was shortened by 0 bases and J by 1 base, with 7 bases between the two germline ends. Germline V gene sequence: CDR1 LGHNA, CDR2 YSLEER. CDR3 length equals 15 residues. Generated by immunoSEQ multiplex PCR, the TCRdb table keeps only in-frame clones and is missing some. The data show some 42,000 clones, over 65% seen once. The sample here was CD4+ or CD8+ T cells sorted from blood, taken in a trial of the OX40 agonist ivuxolimab. This rearrangement joins TRBV4-3 to TRBJ1-3; D is undetermined. This receptor was taken from an adult with an advanced solid tumor such as melanoma, head and neck, liver or kidney cancer. The CDR3 sequence: CASSQDRGSGNTIYF. DNA of the CDR3: TGCGCCAGCAGCCAAGATAGAGGTTCTGGAAACACCATATATTTT.